This TCR beta chain was found in a study of shared clonotypes between healthy human individuals. Overall study results and limits: Non-shared clonotypes showed lower generation probabilities than clonotypes common to all four donors.

The CD4+ fraction was divided into a CD45RA+ naive subset and a CD45RA-negative memory subset. A remark on this clone: Its antigen remains unidentified.

The table came from immunoSEQ multiplex PCR; TCRdb's copy has only in-frame clones and leaves some out. The table has approximately 1,500,000 clones, approximately 98% seen once. Trimming removed 5 bases from V and 2 bases from J, with 13 bases in between. This CDR3 is built from 15 residues. CDR1 and CDR2 from the germline V gene are SGHTA and FQGNSA. Material: naive CD4+ T cells sorted from blood. Noted subset: CD45RA+ positively selected. The sequence was obtained from a man aged 25-45 years in good health. V is TRBV7-2 and J is TRBJ1-5, with D tentatively TRBD1 (6 bases). The CDR3 DNA sequence: TGTGCCAGCAGCCCAGAGGCAGGGGGCAATCAGCCCCAGCATTTT. Its protein is CASSPEAGGNQPQHF. Looking up the rest from reference TRBV7-2 and TRBJ1-5 gives the full variable domain: GAGVSQSPSNKVTEKGKDVELRCDPISGHTALYWYRQSLGQGLEFLIYFQGNSAPDKSGLPSDRFSAERTGGSVSTLTIQRTQQEDSAVYLCASSPEAGGNQPQHFGDGTRLSIL.